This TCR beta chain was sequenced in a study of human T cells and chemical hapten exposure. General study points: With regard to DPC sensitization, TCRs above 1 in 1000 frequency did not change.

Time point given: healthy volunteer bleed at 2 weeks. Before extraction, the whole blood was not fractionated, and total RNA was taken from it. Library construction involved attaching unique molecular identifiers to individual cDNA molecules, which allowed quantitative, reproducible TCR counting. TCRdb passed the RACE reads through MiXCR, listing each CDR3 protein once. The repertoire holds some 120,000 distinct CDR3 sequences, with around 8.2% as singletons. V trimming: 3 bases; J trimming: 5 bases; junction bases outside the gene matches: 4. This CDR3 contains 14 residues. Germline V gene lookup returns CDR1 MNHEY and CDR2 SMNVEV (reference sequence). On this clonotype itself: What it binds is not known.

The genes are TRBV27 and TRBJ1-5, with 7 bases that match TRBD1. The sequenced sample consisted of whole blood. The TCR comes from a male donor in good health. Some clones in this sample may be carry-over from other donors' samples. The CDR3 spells CASSFFRGDQPQHF. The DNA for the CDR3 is TGTGCCAGCAGTTTCTTCAGGGGGGATCAGCCCCAGCATTTT.